Presented here are 24 T cell receptor beta chains from one specimen sequenced in a study of CD4 T cells in relation to SARS-CoV-2 and coronaviruses (dated by TCRdb to the early 2020s). CD4+ T cells from unexposed donors were collected before the COVID-19 pandemic (2011-2018). After more than nine days of culture, CD4+ T cells were isolated with the EasySep CD4+ T cell isolation kit. The antigens of these receptors remain unknown. The library was obtained by the immunoSEQ multiplex PCR assay. TCRdb holds this immuneACCESS table with in-frame rearrangements only. Some clones are missing; in checked studies, unresolved V genes explain under half, and the rest has no known cause. A total of 20,000 to 25,000 clones appear in this sample, around 76% of them only once. Jointly, the top ten make up 17% of the sample. The sequenced sample consisted of CD4+ T cells from PBMCs, cultured in vitro. The receptors were gathered from a human donor in good health.

The chain has TRBV7-3 and TRBJ2-7; 7 bases are a match to TRBD1. CDR1 SGHTA and CDR2 FQGTGA come from the germline V gene. The CDR3 has 13 residues. The J segment lost 6 bases and the V segment lost 5 bases, leaving 7 bases of the junction unmatched. CDR3 region: CASSPRQGAEQYF. DNA of the CDR3: TGTGCCAGCAGCCCCCGACAGGGTGCCGAGCAGTACTTC.

The J gene is TRBJ2-7, the V gene TRBV19, with a tentative D call TRBD2 (5 bases). This CDR3 contains 16 residues. Trimming took off 5 bases at V and 0 bases at J, with 17 bases between the two ends. Germline V gene sequence: CDR1 LNHDA, CDR2 SQIVND (reference sequence). DNA of the CDR3: TGTGCCAGTAGTCCCCCGGGGTACTCCAGCTCCTACGAGCAGTACTTC. Residues: CASSPPGYSSSYEQYF.

This clone was observed a few times. In DNA form, the CDR3 reads TGCGCCAGCAGCTCCGGGACTAGCGGGATTGATGAGCAGTTCTTC. It translates to CASSSGTSGIDEQFF. J is TRBJ2-1 and V is TRBV5-1; 13 nucleotides line up with TRBD2. Germline CDR1 and CDR2: SGHRS and YFSETQ. There are 15 residues in the CDR3. V trimming: 3 bases; J trimming: 8 bases; junction bases outside the gene matches: 5.

V and J are TRBV11-2 and TRBJ2-5; TRBD1 matches at 7 bases. The CDR3 covers 14 residues. V was clipped by 4 bases and J by 5 bases; unmatched bases: 7. Germline assignment: CDR1 SGHAT and CDR2 FQNNGV. The CDR3 DNA reads TGTGCCAGCAGCTCCGGACAGGTGTTGGAGACCCAGTACTTC. This translates into CASSSGQVLETQYF.

This clone came up a few times. The chain uses TRBV27 and TRBJ1-3; 10 nucleotides align to TRBD1. The CDR3 runs to 15 residues. V lost 6 bases to trimming and J lost 4 bases; unmatched junction nucleotides: 6. Germline CDR1 MNHEY, CDR2 SMNVEV (reference sequence). The CDR3 spells CASRRQGAEGNTIYF. The CDR3 DNA reads TGTGCCAGCAGACGACAGGGGGCGGAAGGAAACACCATATATTTT.

The genes are TRBV20-1 and TRBJ2-1; D uncertain. The germline V gene encodes CDR1 DFQATT and CDR2 SNEGSKA (reference sequence). This CDR3 is 11 amino acids long. The germline V and J ends were trimmed by 6 bases and 7 bases, with 10 bases remaining between them. The DNA for the CDR3 is TGCAGTGCGGGTCAGATTAATGAGCAGTTCTTC. Its translation is CSAGQINEQFF.

The rearrangement uses TRBV15 and TRBJ1-1; 9 nucleotides line up with TRBD1. CDR1 is LNHNV, CDR2 YYDKDF, per germline (reference sequence). Unmatched junction bases numbered 5, after V lost 3 bases and J lost 6 bases. This CDR3 has 14 amino acids. DNA of the CDR3: TGTGCCACCAGCAGCCGACAGGGGGTTTCTGAAGCTTTCTTT. Translating it yields CATSSRQGVSEAFF.

CDR3 region: CASSEQGSTNEKLFF. The DNA for the CDR3 is TGCGCCAGCAGCGAACAGGGGTCAACTAATGAAAAACTGTTTTTT. The chain combines TRBV5-1 with TRBJ1-4; 7 bases match TRBD1. The CDR3 is 15 residues long. Trimming removed 4 bases from V and 0 bases from J; junction bases left unmatched: 3. Germline CDR1 is SGHRS and CDR2 is YFSETQ.

This clone showed up just once. This chain uses TRBV5-1 with TRBJ2-3, with 11 bases matching TRBD2. V shed 2 bases and J 3 bases; nucleotides not matched to a gene: 5. This CDR3 region has 16 residues. Germline V gene lookup returns CDR1 SGHRS and CDR2 YFSETQ. The CDR3 DNA reads TGCGCCAGCAGCTTTCCAACTAGCGGGAGTACAGATACGCAGTATTTT. Amino acids: CASSFPTSGSTDTQYF.

The rearrangement uses TRBV19 and TRBJ1-5, with 9 nucleotides matching TRBD1. The CDR3 is 14 amino acids. Germline CDR1 is LNHDA and CDR2 is SQIVND (reference sequence). V lost 4 bases, J lost 4 bases, and 2 bases stayed unmatched. The CDR3 nucleotides read TGTGCCAGTAGTAGACAGGGGGGGAATCAGCCCCAGCATTTT. This sequence encodes CASSRQGGNQPQHF.

The chain joins TRBV27 to TRBJ1-1, with a tentative D call TRBD1 (6 bases). The germline gives CDR1 MNHEY, CDR2 SMNVEV (reference sequence). The CDR3 has 15 amino acids. The V gene lost 2 bases and the J gene lost 4 bases, with 14 bases spanning the gap. CDR3 amino acids: CASSLVGGMGTEAFF. As DNA, the CDR3 is TGTGCCAGCAGTTTAGTGGGGGGCATGGGCACTGAAGCTTTCTTT.

This clone was seen once. The chain is built from TRBV6-5 and TRBJ2-1; TRBD1 matches 7 bases. Losses at the gene ends were 6 bases for V and 2 bases for J; bases not matched to a gene: 7. Per the germline V gene, CDR1 is MNHEY and CDR2 is SVGAGI. CDR3 length equals 15 residues. The CDR3 reads CASRYIGTAYNEQFF. CDR3 in DNA: TGTGCCAGCAGATATATCGGGACAGCCTACAATGAGCAGTTCTTC.

V and J are TRBV28 and TRBJ2-3, with TRBD1 matching 10 bases. CDR3 length: 15 residues. The junction had 2 bases not matched to a gene; V was cut back by 2 bases and J by 3 bases. Germline V gene sequence: CDR1 MDHEN, CDR2 SYDVKM. CDR3 nucleotides: TGTGCCAGCAGTTTAGAGGGACAGGGGACAGATACGCAGTATTTT. The encoded protein is CASSLEGQGTDTQYF.

The chain has TRBV30 and TRBJ2-1; 7 bases align to TRBD2. This CDR3 has 16 residues. The germline V gene encodes CDR1 GTSNPN and CDR2 SVGIG (reference sequence). Trimming took 4 bases from V and 1 from J; bases not matched to a gene: 10. CDR3 sequence (DNA): TGTGCCTGGACGGGGGAGGGCTCCGTGTCCTACAATGAGCAGTTCTTC. Amino acids: CAWTGEGSVSYNEQFF.

This chain joins TRBV29-1 and TRBJ1-1, with unresolved D. The germline V and J ends were trimmed by 4 bases and 1 base, with 7 bases remaining between them. This CDR3 has 12 residues. Germline assignment: CDR1 SQVTM and CDR2 ANQGSEA. The CDR3 sequence is CSVGRENTEAFF. The CDR3 nucleotides are TGCAGCGTTGGAAGGGAGAACACTGAAGCTTTCTTT.

The chain joins TRBV24-1 to TRBJ2-1, with D unclear. Between the trimmed V and J ends, which lost 5 bases and 6 bases, there was a span of 16 bases. The CDR3 runs 15 residues. The germline CDR1 and CDR2 sequences are KGHDR and SFDVKD. Here the CDR3 reads CATSGEHSLFNEQFF. DNA for the CDR3: TGTGCCACCAGTGGGGAACATAGCTTGTTCAATGAGCAGTTCTTC.

V usage is TRBV28 and J usage is TRBJ1-2; D remains unclear. The CDR3 sequence is 10 residues long. Germline V gene data show CDR1 as MDHEN and CDR2 as SYDVKM. The V end was cut by 6 bases, the J end by 3 bases, with 2 bases between. The CDR3 sequence is CASRHYGYTF. The CDR3, as DNA: TGTGCCAGCAGACACTATGGCTACACCTTC.

V usage is TRBV3-1 (or the pseudogene TRBV3-2) and J usage is TRBJ2-5; D might be TRBD1 (6 bases). CDR3 size: 15 residues. The germline gives CDR1 LGHDT, CDR2 YNNKEL (reference sequence). V was trimmed by 1 base and J by 2 bases, leaving 11 bases between them. The CDR3 sequence: CASSQATQGQETQYF. The CDR3 coding sequence is TGTGCCAGCAGCCAAGCCACACAGGGACAAGAGACCCAGTACTTC.

This rearrangement joins TRBV27 to TRBJ2-1; D call uncertain. Germline V gene lookup returns CDR1 MNHEY and CDR2 SMNVEV (reference sequence). This CDR3 is 13 amino acids long. V shed 3 bases and J shed 2 bases, with 5 bases lying between them. The CDR3 DNA reads as TGTGCCAGCAGTTTGCTAGCCTACAATGAGCAGTTCTTC. Its translation is CASSLLAYNEQFF.

This clone was recorded once. The chain is built from TRBV27 and TRBJ2-7; 8 bases match TRBD1. This CDR3 is 15 amino acids long. The germline V gene has CDR1 MNHEY and CDR2 SMNVEV (reference sequence). Unmatched junction bases numbered 8, after V lost 1 base and J lost 6 bases. The CDR3 loop reads CASSLFVGTGGEQYF. CDR3 coding DNA: TGTGCCAGCAGTTTATTTGTCGGAACAGGGGGCGAGCAGTACTTC.

V and J are TRBV7-6 and TRBJ2-2; 13 bases agree with TRBD2. The CDR3 is 15 amino acids. The trim removed 6 bases at V and 6 bases at J, leaving 4 bases unmatched. CDR1 SGHVS and CDR2 FNYEAQ come from the germline V gene. CDR3 sequence reads: CASRSGLAGPGELFF. The CDR3 DNA is TGTGCCAGCAGGTCGGGACTAGCGGGACCCGGGGAGCTGTTTTTT. Full variable domain (rest looked up from reference TRBV7-6 and TRBJ2-2): GAGVSQSPRYKVTKRGQDVALRCDPISGHVSLYWYRQALGQGPEFLTYFNYEAQQDKSGLPNDRFSAERPEGSISTLTIQRTEQRDSAMYRCASRSGLAGPGELFFGEGSRLTVL.

J is TRBJ2-2 and V is TRBV30, with no clear D. The CDR3 consists of 14 residues. The germline gives CDR1 GTSNPN, CDR2 SVGIG (reference sequence). V shed 5 bases and J shed 4 bases, with 14 bases lying between them. This CDR3 reads CAWGNSRVTGELFF. The CDR3 DNA is TGTGCCTGGGGTAACAGCCGTGTCACCGGGGAGCTGTTTTTT.

This clone counts as large. The chain carries TRBV7-2 and TRBJ1-4, with unresolved D. The germline V and J ends were trimmed by 2 bases and 6 bases, with 22 bases remaining between them. Germline CDR1 reads SGHTA; CDR2 reads FQGNSA. The CDR3 extends over 18 amino acids. The CDR3 is CASSLRGIDSLRDEKLFF. CDR3 nucleotides: TGTGCCAGCAGCTTACGGGGTATCGATTCATTAAGAGATGAAAAACTGTTTTTT.

The V and J genes are TRBV11-2 and TRBJ1-1, with TRBD1 matching 7 bases. CDR1 and CDR2 (germline): SGHAT, FQNNGV. This CDR3 has 16 amino acids. The V and J ends lost 1 base and 7 bases, in that order; junction bases with no gene match: 12. DNA of the CDR3: TGTGCCAGCAGCTTAGCAGGGGGGCGAGGATTCGTTGAAGCTTTCTTT. It translates to CASSLAGGRGFVEAFF.